The TCR beta chain under discussion was sequenced for a study of blood T cell repertoires in COVID-19. Looking at the study overall: Sites across the United States, Italy and Spain contributed samples from acute and convalescent COVID-19. Sources were T cells, B-cell-depleted T cells, or PBMCs; the material itself was cDNA or gDNA.

This CDR3 contains 17 residues. V was trimmed by 5 bases and J by 4 bases, leaving 18 bases between them. In germline, CDR1 is MDHEN, CDR2 SYDVKM. Authors' methods: Reference gene primer amplification gave nucleated cell count estimates. Data came from immunoSEQ multiplex PCR; TCRdb stores just in-frame clones and leaves some out. V and J calls and clone size are as listed in that table; D and trimming were resolved from the DNA. Of approximately 230,000 clones in the sample, roughly nine tenths are singletons; the top ten hold 3% to 3.5%. Source material: peripheral blood. This TCR was sampled from a man between 18 and 35 years old with active or convalescent COVID-19. The chain joins TRBV28 to TRBJ1-6, with a weak D call TRBD1 (6 bases). The CDR3 sequence is CASSPQGRGGYNSPLHF. DNA of the CDR3: TGTGCCAGCAGTCCCCAGGGGAGGGGTGGGTATAATTCACCCCTCCACTTT.